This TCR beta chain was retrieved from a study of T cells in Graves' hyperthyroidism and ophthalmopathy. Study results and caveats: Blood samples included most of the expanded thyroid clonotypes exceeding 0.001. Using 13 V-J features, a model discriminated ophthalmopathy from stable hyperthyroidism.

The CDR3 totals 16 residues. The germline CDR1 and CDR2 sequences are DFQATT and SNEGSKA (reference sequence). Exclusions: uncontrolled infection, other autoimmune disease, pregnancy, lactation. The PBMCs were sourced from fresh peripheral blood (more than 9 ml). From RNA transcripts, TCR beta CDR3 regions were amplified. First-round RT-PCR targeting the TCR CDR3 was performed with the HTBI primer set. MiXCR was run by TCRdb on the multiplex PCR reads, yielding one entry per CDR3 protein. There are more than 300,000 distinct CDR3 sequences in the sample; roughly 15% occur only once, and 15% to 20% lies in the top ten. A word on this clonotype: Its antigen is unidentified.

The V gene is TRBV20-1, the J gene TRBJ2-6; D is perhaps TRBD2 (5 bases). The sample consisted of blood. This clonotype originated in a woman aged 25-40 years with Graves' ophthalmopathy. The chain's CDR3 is CSARPSGPSGANVLTF. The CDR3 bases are TGCAGCGCCCGGCCCAGCGGTCCCTCTGGGGCCAACGTCCTGACTTTC.